The rows below give T cell receptor beta chains drawn from one sample of a study of cytomegalovirus exposure and HLA in healthy donors. Method: immunoSEQ multiplex PCR; TCRdb's copy keeps in-frame clones and lacks some. In the table there are some 76,000 clones, under 85% of which are singletons. Specimen: PBMCs. The receptors here all came from a woman between 40 and 55 years old in good health and CMV-seropositive. The CDR3 runs from the conserved cysteine through the conserved F or W. Each record gives: V gene, D gene, J gene, clone size, CDR3 protein, CDR3 DNA. D genes are given only for firm matches. Clone size is not always given. Where it is, it says once, few, many or a class for expanded clones.

V: TRBV7-2; D: TRBD1; J: TRBJ1-2; size: .; CDR3: CASSLAAGGNYGYTF; DNA: TGTGCCAGCAGCTTAGCGGCAGGGGGTAACTATGGCTACACCTTC
V: TRBV28; D: .; J: TRBJ2-7; size: .; CDR3: CASSFLAYGQYF; DNA: TGTGCCAGCAGTTTTCTAGCATACGGGCAGTACTTC
V: TRBV7-2; D: TRBD1; J: TRBJ1-6; size: .; CDR3: CASSFPGGSSYNSPLHF; DNA: TGTGCCAGCAGCTTTCCAGGGGGCAGCTCCTATAATTCACCCCTCCACTTT
V: TRBV7-2; D: TRBD1; J: TRBJ1-1; size: .; CDR3: CASSGRQGTWDEAFF; DNA: TGTGCCAGCAGCGGAAGACAGGGAACTTGGGATGAAGCTTTCTTC
V: TRBV7-9; D: TRBD1; J: TRBJ1-4; size: few; CDR3: CASSPRDSAVDEKLFF; DNA: TGTGCCAGCAGCCCTCGGGACAGTGCGGTAGATGAAAAACTGTTTTTT
V: TRBV10-3; D: .; J: TRBJ2-7; size: .; CDR3: CAISVESYEQYF; DNA: TGTGCCATCAGCGTGGAGTCCTACGAGCAGTACTTC
V: TRBV9; D: .; J: TRBJ1-2; size: .; CDR3: CASSPGESSNYGYTF; DNA: TGTGCCAGCAGCCCTGGAGAGTCTTCTAACTATGGCTACACCTTC
V: TRBV6-5; D: TRBD1; J: TRBJ1-4; size: .; CDR3: CATADRGNEKLFF; DNA: TGTGCCACGGCAGACAGGGGAAATGAAAAACTGTTTTTT
V: TRBV27; D: TRBD1; J: TRBJ1-4; size: .; CDR3: CASRSSVRDSHEKLFF; DNA: TGTGCCAGCAGGTCATCCGTCCGGGACAGCCATGAAAAACTGTTTTTT
V: TRBV18; D: .; J: TRBJ1-2; size: .; CDR3: CASSPEGAMATYTF; DNA: TGTGCCAGCTCCCCAGAAGGGGCTATGGCTACCTACACCTTC
V: TRBV29-1; D: .; J: TRBJ2-3; size: .; CDR3: CSVEGGPADADTQYF; DNA: TGCAGCGTTGAAGGGGGGCCAGCAGACGCAGATACGCAGTATTTT
V: TRBV28; D: .; J: TRBJ2-2; size: .; CDR3: CASPPPGATGELFF; DNA: TGTGCCAGCCCCCCCCCGGGTGCCACCGGGGAGCTGTTTTTT
V: TRBV28; D: TRBD1; J: TRBJ1-5; size: .; CDR3: CASSDRATNQPQHF; DNA: TGTGCCAGCAGTGACAGGGCCACGAATCAGCCCCAGCATTTT
V: TRBV7-6; D: .; J: TRBJ1-2; size: .; CDR3: CASSLGGAGIEGYTF; DNA: TGTGCCAGCAGCTTAGGAGGCGCTGGAATAGAAGGCTACACCTTC
V: TRBV18; D: TRBD2; J: TRBJ2-1; size: .; CDR3: CASSPPGLGYLGQFF; DNA: TGTGCCAGCTCACCACCGGGACTAGGATATTTGGGGCAGTTCTTC
V: TRBV19; D: .; J: TRBJ1-5; size: .; CDR3: CASSPGAGSQPQHF; DNA: TGTGCCAGTAGCCCAGGGGCAGGGAGTCAGCCCCAGCATTTT
V: TRBV5-6; D: TRBD1; J: TRBJ1-2; size: .; CDR3: CASRSPGQGYGYTF; DNA: TGTGCCAGCAGATCTCCGGGACAGGGGTATGGCTACACCTTC
V: TRBV21-1; D: .; J: TRBJ1-2; size: .; CDR3: CASSVRQGVVLCSNYGYTF; DNA: TGTGCCAGCAGCGTACGACAGGGGGTCGTCTTGTGTTCTAACTATGGCTACACCTTC
V: TRBV5-8; D: .; J: TRBJ1-4; size: .; CDR3: CASSYNTGYGEKLFF; DNA: TGTGCCAGCAGCTACAATACAGGGTACGGTGAAAAACTGTTTTTT
V: TRBV11-2; D: .; J: TRBJ2-2; size: once; CDR3: CASSLARGSAGELFF; DNA: TGTGCCAGCAGCTTGGCCCGAGGGAGCGCCGGGGAGCTGTTTTTT
V: TRBV25-1; D: .; J: TRBJ1-5; size: .; CDR3: CASSEWGGDGNQPQHF; DNA: TGTGCCAGCAGTGAATGGGGGGGGGATGGCAATCAGCCCCAGCATTTT
V: TRBV6-1; D: .; J: TRBJ1-3; size: .; CDR3: CASTVTGVLNTIYF; DNA: TGTGCCAGCACCGTGACAGGAGTCCTAAACACCATATATTTT
V: TRBV7-2; D: .; J: TRBJ1-5; size: .; CDR3: CASSPGGANPQHF; DNA: TGTGCCAGCAGCCCCGGGGGGGCGAATCCCCAGCATTTT
V: TRBV18; D: TRBD1; J: TRBJ2-7; size: .; CDR3: CASSPPDRTGDSEQYF; DNA: TGTGCCAGCTCACCCCCAGATCGGACAGGGGACAGCGAGCAGTACTTC